Listed here is a single TCR beta chain. Its target is unknown. Symptoms, serum thyroxine and TRAb, thyroid ultrasound, and orbital computed tomography formed the diagnostic basis. Transcripts of RNA were the source for amplifying TCR beta CDR3 regions. The first round was an RT-PCR with HTBI primers, and the second round was a multiplex PCR. One entry per CDR3 protein, called by TCRdb with MiXCR from the multiplex PCR reads. This repertoire shows about 1.2 million distinct CDR3 sequences, roughly 35% found once; its top ten account for 11%. The sample belongs to a study of Graves' ophthalmopathy and Graves' hyperthyroidism. At the level of the study: Being free of ophthalmopathy for 18 months of follow-up defined stable hyperthyroidism. The study, taken as a whole, reports: Its predictions of ophthalmopathy progression gave the model around 71% sensitivity and about 78% specificity. Most thyroid clonotypes expanded beyond 0.001 frequency were also found in blood.

CDR1 and CDR2 (germline): MNHEY, SVGEGT. Trimming shortened V by 7 bases and J by 5 bases, and 12 bases separated the two germline ends. The CDR3 length is 14 residues. The V gene is TRBV6-2 or TRBV6-3, the J gene TRBJ1-6; D perhaps matches TRBD1 (6 bases). The clonotype was recovered from an adult man with Graves' hyperthyroidism. The sample comprised peripheral blood or thyroid tissue (not recorded which). Written as DNA, the CDR3 is TGTGCCAGCATGACAGGACAGCATAATTCACCCCTCCACTTT. The encoded protein is CASMTGQHNSPLHF.